This TCR beta chain came from a study of graft-versus-host responses after intestinal transplantation. Repertoires were generated with immunoSEQ multiplex PCR, while TCRdb's copy carries only in-frame clones and drops some. The repertoire consists of roughly 89,000 clones, with more than 85% occurring once and the leading ten covering around 0.17%. Concerning this clone: Its specificity is unknown.

V dropped 4 bases and J dropped 5; count of bases not matched to a gene: 13. The length of the CDR3 is 17 residues. Germline V gives CDR1 SGHRS, CDR2 YFSETQ. This material consisted of unstimulated CD4+ T cells sorted from spleen or lymph node cells, taken before intestinal transplant. This sequence was found in a human donor who received an intestinal transplant. The chain employs TRBV5-1 and TRBJ2-7; 12 nucleotides align to TRBD2. The CDR3 DNA reads as TGCGCCAGCAGCCCGCTAACAACTAGCGGGGGGTGGGACGAGCAGTACTTC. Amino acid sequence: CASSPLTTSGGWDEQYF.